The following is a T cell receptor beta chain sequence with its context. Antigen specificity is unknown. V lost 7 bases to trimming and J lost 4 bases; unmatched junction nucleotides: 13. This CDR3 has 15 amino acids. CDR1 SGHRS and CDR2 YFSETQ come from the germline V gene. This sample stems from a study of cytomegalovirus exposure and HLA in healthy donors. Points from the study as a whole: CMV antigen specificity was confirmed in vitro for three CMV-associated chains.

Measured with immunoSEQ multiplex PCR; TCRdb has only the in-frame clones, and not every one. This table holds approximately 220,000 clones, around nine tenths found once. The chain recombines TRBV5-1 with TRBJ2-7; 8 positions agree with TRBD2. Source material: PBMCs. This receptor was identified in a woman aged 18 to 35 in good health and CMV-seronegative. For the CDR3, the DNA is TGCGCCAGCTACTCCGGGCTAGCGGGTCAATACGAGCAGTACTTC. Translating gives CASYSGLAGQYEQYF.